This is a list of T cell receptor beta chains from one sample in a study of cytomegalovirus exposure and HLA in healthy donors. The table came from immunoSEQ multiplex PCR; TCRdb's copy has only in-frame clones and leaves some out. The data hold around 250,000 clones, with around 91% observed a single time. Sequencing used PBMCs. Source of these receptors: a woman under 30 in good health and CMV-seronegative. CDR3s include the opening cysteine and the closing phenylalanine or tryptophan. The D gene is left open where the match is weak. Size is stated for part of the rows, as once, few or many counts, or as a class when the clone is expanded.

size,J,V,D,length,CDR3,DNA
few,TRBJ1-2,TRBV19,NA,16,CASSLLTGLINRGYTF,TGTGCCAGTAGTCTGCTAACAGGGCTCATCAATAGAGGCTACACCTTC
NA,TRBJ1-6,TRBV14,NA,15,CASSPTGGWGSPLHF,TGTGCCAGCAGCCCTACGGGGGGCTGGGGTTCACCCCTCCACTTT
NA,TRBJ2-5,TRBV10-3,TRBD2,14,CAIRGTSGEETQYF,TGTGCCATCAGAGGGACTAGCGGGGAAGAGACCCAGTACTTC
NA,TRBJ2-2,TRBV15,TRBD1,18,CATSRDSAGQGARGELFF,TGTGCCACCAGCAGAGACTCTGCCGGACAGGGGGCACGAGGGGAGCTGTTTTTT
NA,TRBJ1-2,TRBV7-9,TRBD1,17,CASSSKGTGTGAYGYTF,TGTGCCAGCAGCTCGAAAGGGACAGGGACTGGCGCCTATGGCTACACCTTC
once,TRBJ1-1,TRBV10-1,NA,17,CASSDVLSPSMNTEAFF,TGCGCCAGCAGTGATGTTCTATCCCCATCCATGAACACTGAAGCTTTCTTT
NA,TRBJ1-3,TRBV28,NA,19,CASSLPSSTGESSGNTIYF,TGTGCCAGCAGTCTCCCCTCCTCGACCGGGGAGAGCTCTGGAAACACCATATATTTT
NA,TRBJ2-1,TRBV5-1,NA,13,CASSSGHDNEQFF,TGCGCCAGCAGCTCTGGACACGACAATGAGCAGTTCTTC
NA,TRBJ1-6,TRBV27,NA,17,CASSLLTGPPYNSPLHF,TGTGCCAGCAGTTTACTGACAGGACCGCCTTATAATTCACCCCTCCACTTT
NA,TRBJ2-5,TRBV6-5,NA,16,CASSYVSAANEETQYF,TGTGCCAGCAGTTACGTTTCCGCGGCCAATGAAGAGACCCAGTACTTC
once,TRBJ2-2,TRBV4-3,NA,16,CASSQEPEGNTGELFF,TGCGCCAGCAGCCAAGAGCCGGAGGGGAACACCGGGGAGCTGTTTTTT
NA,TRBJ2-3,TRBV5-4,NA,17,CASSQLPQLSGTDTQYF,TGTGCCAGCAGTCAGCTCCCACAGCTTTCCGGCACAGATACGCAGTATTTT
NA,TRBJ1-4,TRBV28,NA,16,CASSLRGGATNEKLFF,TGTGCCAGCAGTTTAAGAGGAGGGGCTACTAATGAAAAACTGTTTTTT
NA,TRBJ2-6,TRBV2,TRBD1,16,CARWDRDSSGANVLTF,TGTGCCAGGTGGGACAGGGACTCATCTGGGGCCAACGTCCTGACTTTC
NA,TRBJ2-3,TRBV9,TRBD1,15,CASSFRTGATDTQYF,TGTGCCAGCAGCTTTCGGACAGGGGCCACAGATACGCAGTATTTT
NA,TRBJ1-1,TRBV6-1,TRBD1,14,CASSGDRSWTEAFF,TGTGCCAGCAGTGGGGACAGGTCATGGACTGAAGCTTTCTTT
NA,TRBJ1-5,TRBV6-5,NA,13,CASSYGGSQPQHF,TGTGCCAGCAGTTATGGGGGGAGTCAGCCCCAGCATTTT
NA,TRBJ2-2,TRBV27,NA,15,CASNFGGGGTGELFF,TGTGCCAGCAATTTCGGGGGCGGGGGAACCGGGGAGCTGTTTTTT
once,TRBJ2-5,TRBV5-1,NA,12,CASSFTEETQYF,TGCGCCAGCAGCTTTACTGAAGAGACCCAGTACTTC
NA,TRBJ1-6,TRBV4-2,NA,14,CASSQGQNYSPLHF,TGTGCCAGCAGCCAAGGACAGAACTATTCACCCCTCCACTTT